One and the same sample provided the 25 T cell receptor beta chains below, sequenced in a study of patients and donors after allogeneic stem cell transplantation. TCRdb re-analysed the RT-PCR reads in MiXCR, keeping a single row per CDR3 protein. Among approximately 99,000 distinct CDR3 sequences, less than 45% were seen once, and the ten largest hold around 26%. Sample: blood, either unsorted or a sorted T cell fraction (not recorded which). Receptors originate from a human donor who was either an allogeneic HSCT recipient or a stem cell or donor lymphocyte infusion donor (not recorded which). It is not recorded whose cells these are; they may come from a transplant donor.

The rearrangement joins TRBV5-1 to TRBJ2-7; possible D gene TRBD2, 5 bases. This CDR3 contains 14 residues. The germline V gene encodes CDR1 SGHRS and CDR2 YFSETQ. With 0 bases removed from V and 1 base from J, the gap between germline ends came to 8 bases. CDR3: CASSLAGVSYEQYF. The CDR3 DNA follows: TGCGCCAGCAGCTTGGCCGGGGTTTCCTACGAGCAGTACTTC.

This chain joins TRBV5-1 and TRBJ1-2; 7 bases are shared with TRBD1. Germline V lookup: CDR1 SGHRS, CDR2 YFSETQ. J lost 5 bases, V lost 0 bases, and 4 bases had no gene match. The CDR3 totals 14 residues. DNA of the CDR3: TGCGCCAGCAGCTTGGACAGGGGTGGATATGGCTACACCTTC. This gives the protein CASSLDRGGYGYTF.

Comments on this clonotype: This may come from a read error, since a much larger clone is one base off. This rearrangement joins TRBV29-1 to TRBJ2-7; D is unresolved. CDR3 length equals 11 residues. The V gene lost 3 bases and the J gene lost 5 bases, with 8 bases spanning the gap. Germline CDR1 SQVTM, CDR2 ANQGSEA. The CDR3 DNA reads as TGCAGCGTTGATGGGCTCAACGAGCAGTACTTC. This translates into CSVDGLNEQYF.

The CDR3 DNA reads TGTGCCAGCAGTTTATCGTCGAGGGGCAATCAGCCCCAGCATTTT. It is translated as CASSLSSRGNQPQHF. The chain couples TRBV27 to TRBJ1-5; D unclear. Germline CDR1 and CDR2: MNHEY and SMNVEV (reference sequence). This CDR3 contains 15 residues. The V end was cut by 0 bases, the J end by 2 bases, with 8 bases between.

This clonotype was observed a few times. This chain uses TRBV5-6 with TRBJ1-1, with 8 bases lining up with TRBD1. The V segment lost 0 bases and the J segment 0 bases; nucleotides outside the gene matches: 4. The CDR3 runs 16 residues. Germline CDR1 is SGHDT and CDR2 is YYEEEE. CDR3 coding DNA: TGTGCCAGCAGCTTGGAGGGGACAGGACTGAACACTGAAGCTTTCTTT. This gives the protein CASSLEGTGLNTEAFF. The full variable domain, its missing parts supplied by reference TRBV5-6 and TRBJ1-1, is DAGVTQSPTHLIKTRGQQVTLRCSPKSGHDTVSWYQQALGQGPQFIFQYYEEEERQRGNFPDRFSGHQFPNYSSELNVNALLLGDSALYLCASSLEGTGLNTEAFFGQGTRLTVV.

The chain links TRBV27 to TRBJ1-1; TRBD1 agrees at 7 bases. The CDR3 sequence is 14 residues long. V trimming: 4 bases; J trimming: 4 bases; junction bases outside the gene matches: 6. Germline values: CDR1 MNHEY, CDR2 SMNVEV (reference sequence). The CDR3 protein is CASSSRQGPTEAFF. The CDR3 DNA sequence: TGTGCCAGCAGTTCCAGACAGGGCCCCACTGAAGCTTTCTTT.

This clonotype was seen only a few times. The rearrangement joins TRBV6-5 to TRBJ2-7; D ambiguous. Trimming stripped 0 bases from V and 3 bases from J, with 9 bases between. The germline CDR1 and CDR2 sequences are MNHEY and SVGAGI. The CDR3 contains 14 residues. The CDR3 loop is CASSYSRQNYEQYF. The DNA for the CDR3 is TGTGCCAGCAGTTACTCGAGGCAGAACTACGAGCAGTACTTC.

Here the CDR3 reads CASNSDPNQPQHF. The CDR3, as DNA: TGTGCCAGCAACAGCGATCCAAATCAGCCCCAGCATTTT. V usage is TRBV6-2 or TRBV6-3 and J usage is TRBJ1-5, with D hard to call. The V end was cut by 7 bases, the J end by 4 bases, with 11 bases between. This CDR3 contains 13 residues. Per the germline V gene, CDR1 is MNHEY and CDR2 is SVGEGT.

In this sample, this clonotype turned up many times. This chain uses TRBV25-1 with TRBJ1-1, with TRBD1 identical over 8 bases. The junction had 5 bases not matched to a gene; V was cut back by 6 bases and J by 5 bases. The germline V gene encodes CDR1 MGHDK and CDR2 SYGVNS. The CDR3 runs 13 residues. The CDR3, as DNA: TGTGCCAGCAGAGCGTACAGGGGGACTGAAGCTTTCTTT. Protein: CASRAYRGTEAFF.

This clonotype has a count of ten or more. The chain couples TRBV5-6 to TRBJ1-1; D not resolved. The CDR3 extends over 15 amino acids. V was pared by 0 bases and J by 1 base, with 10 bases between. The germline V gene encodes CDR1 SGHDT and CDR2 YYEEEE. DNA for the CDR3: TGTGCCAGCAGCTTGGTTGGGTATCGGAACACTGAAGCTTTCTTT. Amino acids: CASSLVGYRNTEAFF. The full variable domain, completed using reference TRBV5-6 and TRBJ1-1, is DAGVTQSPTHLIKTRGQQVTLRCSPKSGHDTVSWYQQALGQGPQFIFQYYEEEERQRGNFPDRFSGHQFPNYSSELNVNALLLGDSALYLCASSLVGYRNTEAFFGQGTRLTVV.

This clonotype occurred a few times. The J gene is TRBJ1-1, the V gene TRBV28, with D hard to call. V was cut by 1 base and J by 4 bases, with 7 bases left in between. The CDR3 totals 13 residues. Germline-derived CDR1 and CDR2 are MDHEN and SYDVKM. CDR3 sequence reads: CASSLSSTTEAFF. The CDR3 DNA reads as TGTGCCAGCAGTTTATCCAGCACCACTGAAGCTTTCTTT.

This clonotype was counted only a few times. The J gene is TRBJ2-1, the V gene TRBV3-1; 9 nucleotides agree with TRBD2. This CDR3 region has 16 residues. J lost 2 bases, V lost 2 bases, and 4 bases had no gene match. Germline loops: CDR1 LGHDT, CDR2 YNNKEL (reference sequence). The CDR3 nucleotides are TGTGCCAGCAGCCAACGACTAGCGGCGCCCTACAATGAGCAGTTCTTC. Residues: CASSQRLAAPYNEQFF.

This clonotype was found a few times. The V gene is TRBV6-5, the J gene TRBJ1-1; the match to TRBD1 covers 8 bases. The CDR3 has 14 amino acids. With V trimmed by 5 bases and J by 0 bases, 2 bases remained unmatched. From germline, CDR1 is MNHEY and CDR2 SVGAGI. CDR3 sequence (DNA): TGTGCCAGCAGTATCAGGGGGCTGAACACTGAAGCTTTCTTT. Its translation is CASSIRGLNTEAFF.

This clonotype has a handful of counts. V gene TRBV20-1 combines with J gene TRBJ2-7, with TRBD2 identical over 7 bases. The germline CDR1 and CDR2 sequences are DFQATT and SNEGSKA (reference sequence). CDR3 length: 15 residues. The V segment lost 5 bases and the J segment 1 base; nucleotides outside the gene matches: 11. The CDR3 DNA reads TGCAGTGCTGGCCCTCCTAGCGGCTGGTCCTACGAGCAGTACTTC. Translation: CSAGPPSGWSYEQYF.

This clonotype was picked up a small number of times. V and J are TRBV24-1 and TRBJ1-5; 7 nucleotides align to TRBD1. The CDR3 has 14 residues. V lost 7 bases to trimming and J lost 9 bases; unmatched junction nucleotides: 11. Germline values: CDR1 KGHDR, CDR2 SFDVKD. The CDR3 protein is CATSSDRVDGPQHF. For the CDR3, the DNA is TGTGCCACCAGCTCCGACAGGGTGGATGGGCCCCAGCATTTT.

The gene calls are TRBV5-1 and TRBJ2-7, with a tentative D call TRBD1 (6 bases). This CDR3 contains 14 residues. V dropped 4 bases and J dropped 6 bases, with 17 bases sitting between them. Germline V gene sequence: CDR1 SGHRS, CDR2 YFSETQ. CDR3: CASSTGTKALEQYF. In DNA form, the CDR3 reads TGCGCCAGCAGCACCGGGACAAAGGCTCTCGAGCAGTACTTC.

The chain links TRBV7-2 to TRBJ2-4; 12 nucleotides agree with TRBD1. After removal of 5 bases from V and 5 bases from J, the junction contained 7 bases not matched to a gene. From germline, CDR1 is SGHTA and CDR2 FQGNSA. The CDR3 extends over 16 amino acids. In nucleotides, the CDR3 is TGTGCCAGCAGCCCCCGGGACAGGGGGCGGGAAAACATTCAGTACTTC. The encoded protein is CASSPRDRGRENIQYF.

J is TRBJ2-2 and V is TRBV12-3 or TRBV12-4; D not resolved. The CDR3 length is 13 residues. V was shortened by 6 bases and J by 6 bases, with 11 bases between the two germline ends. The CDR3 loop is CASRGRHPGELFF. CDR3 sequence (DNA): TGTGCCAGCAGGGGTCGGCACCCCGGGGAGCTGTTTTTT.

The CDR3 loop is CATSRDPYTSSYNEQFF. In nucleotides, the CDR3 is TGTGCCACCAGCAGAGACCCCTATACGAGCTCCTACAATGAGCAGTTCTTC. The chain links TRBV15 to TRBJ2-1, with D uncertain. Looked up from germline, CDR1 is LNHNV and CDR2 is YYDKDF (reference sequence). The CDR3 length is 17 residues. Trimming pared 0 bases from V and 0 bases from J, leaving 12 bases between.

The V gene is TRBV12-3 or TRBV12-4, the J gene TRBJ2-7; no reliable D call. The CDR3 is made up of 11 amino acids. Trimming pared 4 bases from V and 3 bases from J, leaving 4 bases between. Here the CDR3 DNA reads TGTGCCAGCAGTTCCGGCTACGAGCAGTACTTC. It specifies CASSSGYEQYF.

The chain uses TRBV19 and TRBJ2-7, with D possibly TRBD2 on 6 matching bases. V was shortened by 7 bases and J by 6 bases, with 22 bases between the two germline ends. CDR3 size: 15 residues. In germline, CDR1 is LNHDA, CDR2 SQIVND (reference sequence). CDR3 in amino acids: CASTAGYRGASEQYF. CDR3 coding DNA: TGTGCCAGTACCGCGGGATATAGGGGCGCAAGCGAGCAGTACTTC. The whole variable domain, filled in from reference TRBV19 and TRBJ2-7, reads DGGITQSPKYLFRKEGQNVTLSCEQNLNHDAMYWYRQDPGQGLRLIYYSQIVNDFQKGDIAEGYSVSREKKESFPLTVTSAQKNPTAFYLCASTAGYRGASEQYFGPGTRLTVT.

About this clonotype: A read error may produce the germline difference seen at one junction end. This rearrangement joins TRBV28 to TRBJ2-7; possible D gene TRBD2, 6 bases. Germline CDR1 MDHEN, CDR2 SYDVKM. CDR3 length equals 14 residues. CDR3 bases: TGTGCCAGCAGTTCCACCGCCTTCGGGCGGGGACGGTCCTTC. This encodes CASSSTAFGRGRSF.

V is TRBV5-4 and J is TRBJ2-3, with 10 bases matching TRBD2. Germline CDR1 SGHNT, CDR2 YYREEE (reference sequence). The CDR3 has 16 residues. V shed 4 bases, J shed 4 bases, and the junction held 9 bases outside the gene matches. Written as DNA, the CDR3 is TGTGCCAGCAGCCGTACCAGCGGGAGGGCCGCAGATACGCAGTATTTT. Amino acids: CASSRTSGRAADTQYF.

The chain joins TRBV4-2 to TRBJ2-1; 11 bases align to TRBD2. V trimming: 3 bases; J trimming: 1 base; junction bases outside the gene matches: 11. Per the germline V gene, CDR1 is LGHNA and CDR2 is YNFKEQ. This CDR3 spans 19 amino acids. This chain's CDR3 is CASSHSSRLAGTSYNEQFF. The CDR3 coding sequence is TGTGCCAGCAGCCATTCTTCCCGACTAGCGGGGACATCCTACAATGAGCAGTTCTTC.

This chain connects TRBV20-1 to TRBJ2-2; no reliable D call. With 6 bases removed from V and 4 bases from J, the gap between germline ends came to 18 bases. The CDR3 covers 15 residues. Germline V gives CDR1 DFQATT, CDR2 SNEGSKA (reference sequence). CDR3 sequence: CSARLDLSTTGELFF. Written as DNA, the CDR3 is TGCAGTGCCAGGCTTGATCTTTCGACCACCGGGGAGCTGTTTTTT.